Shown below are 13 T cell receptor beta chains from a single sample sequenced in a study of T cells in Graves' hyperthyroidism and ophthalmopathy. What was amplified from RNA transcripts were TCR beta CDR3 regions. The HTBI primer set drove a first-round RT-PCR of the TCR CDR3. TCRdb processed the multiplex PCR reads anew with MiXCR; each CDR3 protein has one entry. The sample lists hundreds of thousands of distinct CDR3 sequences, roughly 15% seen once, with 10% in the top ten. The sample comprised blood. These TCRs come from a woman under 30 with Graves' hyperthyroidism.

The sample holds many counts of this clonotype. The chain is built from TRBV28 and TRBJ2-3, with D uncertain. Trimming cost V 3 bases and J 2 bases, with 12 bases left between them. Germline assignment: CDR1 MDHEN and CDR2 SYDVKM. The CDR3 has 15 residues. The chain's CDR3 is CASSLSGQSTDTQYF. CDR3 nucleotides: TGTGCCAGCAGTTTGTCCGGGCAATCCACAGATACGCAGTATTTT. The whole variable domain, remainder taken from reference TRBV28 and TRBJ2-3, is DVKVTQSSRYLVKRTGEKVFLECVQDMDHENMFWYRQDPGLGLRLIYFSYDVKMKEKGDIPEGYSVSREKKERFSLILESASTNQTSMYLCASSLSGQSTDTQYFGPGTRLTVL.

The chain recombines TRBV18 with TRBJ1-5; 8 bases map to TRBD1. Germline trimming cut 6 bases from V and 2 bases from J; bases unmatched to any gene: 6. The germline gives CDR1 KGHSH, CDR2 LQKENI. This CDR3 region has 15 residues. The CDR3 here is CASSDRGRGNQPQHF. As DNA, the CDR3 is TGTGCCAGCTCCGACAGGGGACGAGGCAATCAGCCCCAGCATTTT.

There are many counts of this clonotype. The rearrangement joins TRBV6-5 to TRBJ2-7, with a possible D match to TRBD2 (7 bases). Trimming removed 2 bases from V and 6 bases from J, with 20 bases in between. The germline gives CDR1 MNHEY, CDR2 SVGAGI. This CDR3 comprises 16 residues. The CDR3 region has the DNA TGTGCCAGCAGTTACCATAAACCGGGAGGACAGCGCGAGCAGTACTTC. Its translation: CASSYHKPGGQREQYF.

This sequence joins TRBV6-2 or TRBV6-3 and TRBJ2-1; 15 bases fit TRBD2. This CDR3 contains 17 residues. Trimming cost V 6 bases and J 8 bases; bases outside gene matches: 11. From germline, CDR1 is MNHEY and CDR2 SVGEGT. The CDR3 protein is CASSFGLAGGPLYEQFF. DNA of the CDR3: TGTGCCAGCAGCTTCGGACTAGCGGGAGGGCCTCTTTATGAGCAGTTCTTC.

Worth noting for this clonotype: Because the CDR3 is missing its conserved closing phenylalanine or tryptophan, this is likely a read error. This chain connects TRBV7-8 to TRBJ2-1; unclear D gene. Germline V gene sequence: CDR1 SGHVS, CDR2 FQNEAQ. The CDR3 is 13 amino acids. Trimming left V 3 bases short and J 6 bases short, with 9 bases between. The CDR3 protein is CASSFARPNEQFS. The CDR3 DNA follows: TGTGCCAGCAGCTTTGCTAGGCCCAATGAGCAGTTCTCC.

This clonotype was found many times. V is TRBV28 and J is TRBJ2-1, with TRBD2 identical over 7 bases. Losses at the gene ends were 9 bases for V and 9 bases for J; bases not matched to a gene: 14. Germline loops: CDR1 MDHEN, CDR2 SYDVKM. The CDR3 extends over 14 amino acids. The CDR3: CASKGTNLVVEQFF. DNA of the CDR3: TGTGCCAGTAAAGGGACTAACCTGGTGGTTGAGCAGTTCTTC.

This clonotype was detected many times. The V gene is TRBV28, the J gene TRBJ2-4, with D perhaps matching TRBD1 or TRBD2 (5 bases each). CDR3 length: 16 amino acids. V lost 6 bases to trimming and J lost 1 base, with 16 bases between them. The V gene's germline CDR1 is MDHEN and CDR2 SYDVKM. The CDR3 DNA sequence: TGTGCCAGCAGAGGGGACCGGTGGTGGGCCAAAAACATTCAGTACTTC. It encodes CASRGDRWWAKNIQYF.

The rearrangement uses TRBV30 and TRBJ2-7; D not certain. There are 13 residues in the CDR3. The germline CDR1 and CDR2 sequences are GTSNPN and SVGIG (reference sequence). V was clipped by 4 bases and J by 7 bases, with 17 bases between them. This chain's CDR3 is CAWNPGPIEEQYF. DNA of the CDR3: TGTGCCTGGAACCCCGGCCCAATAGAAGAGCAGTACTTC.

This clonotype was recorded many times. V gene TRBV6-1 combines with J gene TRBJ2-1, with TRBD2 matching 15 bases. The CDR3 is 16 amino acids. The trim removed 6 bases at V and 3 bases at J, leaving 3 bases unmatched. Germline V CDR1 and CDR2: MNHNS, SASEGT. CDR3: CASRGLAGGNYNEQFF. The CDR3, as DNA: TGTGCCAGCAGGGGACTAGCGGGAGGAAACTACAATGAGCAGTTCTTC.

The rearrangement uses TRBV7-9 and TRBJ2-3, with D hard to call. V shed 5 bases and J shed 1 base, with 10 bases lying between them. CDR1 and CDR2 from the germline V gene are SEHNR and FQNEAQ (reference sequence). This CDR3 comprises 14 residues. As DNA, the CDR3 is TGTGCCAGCAGCGATACGACTCGCACAGATACGCAGTATTTT. It is translated as CASSDTTRTDTQYF.

This rearrangement joins TRBV3-1 to TRBJ1-3; D not resolved. The V gene lost 1 base and the J gene lost 1 base, with 8 bases spanning the gap. This CDR3 spans 15 amino acids. Germline-derived CDR1 and CDR2 are LGHDT and YNNKEL (reference sequence). DNA for the CDR3: TGTGCCAGCAGCCAAGCTTACAAGTCTGGAAACACCATATATTTT. It translates to CASSQAYKSGNTIYF.

This clonotype came up many times. The chain joins TRBV7-6 to TRBJ2-1; the D gene is possibly TRBD2 (7 bases). This CDR3 has 13 residues. Germline V gene lookup returns CDR1 SGHVS and CDR2 FNYEAQ. V shed 8 bases and J shed 7 bases, with 15 bases lying between them. The CDR3, as DNA: TGTGCCAGCGGCTATCGGGGGGCTAATGAGCAGTTCTTC. This translates into CASGYRGANEQFF.

The rearrangement links TRBV15 to TRBJ2-2, with unresolved D. This CDR3 has 11 residues. The V and J ends lost 5 bases and 16 bases respectively, with 14 bases between them. Looked up from germline, CDR1 is LNHNV and CDR2 is YYDKDF (reference sequence). This CDR3 is CATSPPAARFF. The DNA of the CDR3 is TGTGCCACCAGCCCCCCGGCGGCGAGGTTTTTT.